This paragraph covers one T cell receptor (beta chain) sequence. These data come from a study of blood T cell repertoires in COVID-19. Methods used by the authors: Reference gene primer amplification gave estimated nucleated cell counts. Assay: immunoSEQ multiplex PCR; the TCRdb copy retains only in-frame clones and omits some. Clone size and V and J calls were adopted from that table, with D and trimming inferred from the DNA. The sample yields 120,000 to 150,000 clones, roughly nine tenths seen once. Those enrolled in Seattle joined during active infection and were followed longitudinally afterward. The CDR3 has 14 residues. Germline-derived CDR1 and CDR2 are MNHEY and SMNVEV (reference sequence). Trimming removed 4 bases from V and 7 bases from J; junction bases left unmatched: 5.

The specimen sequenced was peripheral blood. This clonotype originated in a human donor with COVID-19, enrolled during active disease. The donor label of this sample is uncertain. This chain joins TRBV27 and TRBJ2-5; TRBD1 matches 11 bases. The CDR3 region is CASSWTGGVGTQYF. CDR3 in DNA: TGTGCCAGCAGTTGGACAGGGGGCGTCGGGACCCAGTACTTC.